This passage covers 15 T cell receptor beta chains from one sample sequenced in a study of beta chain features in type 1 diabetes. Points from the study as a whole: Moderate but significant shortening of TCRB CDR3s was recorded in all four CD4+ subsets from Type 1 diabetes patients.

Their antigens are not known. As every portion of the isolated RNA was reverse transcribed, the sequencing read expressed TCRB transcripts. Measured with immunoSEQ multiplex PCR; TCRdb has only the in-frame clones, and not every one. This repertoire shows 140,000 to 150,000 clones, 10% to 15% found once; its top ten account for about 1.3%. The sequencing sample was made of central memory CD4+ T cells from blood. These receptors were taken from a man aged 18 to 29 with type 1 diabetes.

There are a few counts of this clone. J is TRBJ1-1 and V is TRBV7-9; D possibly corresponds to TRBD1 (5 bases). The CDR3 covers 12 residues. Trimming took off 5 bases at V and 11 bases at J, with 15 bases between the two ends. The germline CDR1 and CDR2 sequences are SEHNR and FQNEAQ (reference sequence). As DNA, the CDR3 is TGTGCCAGCAGCCCCGAAGAGGGGCGCGCTTTCTTT. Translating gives CASSPEEGRAFF.

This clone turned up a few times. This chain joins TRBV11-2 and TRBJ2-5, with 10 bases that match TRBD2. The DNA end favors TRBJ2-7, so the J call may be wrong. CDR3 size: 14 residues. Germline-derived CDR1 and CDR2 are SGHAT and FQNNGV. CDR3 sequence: CASSIAGGSYEQYF. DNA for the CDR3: TGTGCCAGCAGTATAGCGGGGGGCTCCTACGAGCAGTACTTC.

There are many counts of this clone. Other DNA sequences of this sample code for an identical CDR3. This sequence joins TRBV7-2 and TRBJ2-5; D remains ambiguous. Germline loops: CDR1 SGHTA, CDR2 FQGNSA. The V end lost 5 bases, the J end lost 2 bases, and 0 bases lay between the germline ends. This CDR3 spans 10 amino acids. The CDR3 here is CASSQETQYF. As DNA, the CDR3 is TGTGCCAGCAGCCAAGAGACCCAGTACTTC.

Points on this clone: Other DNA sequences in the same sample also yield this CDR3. CDR3 residues: CAWSPRGLPYNEQFF. In nucleotides, the CDR3 is TGTGCCTGGAGCCCCCGGGGACTACCGTACAATGAGCAGTTCTTC. V gene TRBV30 combines with J gene TRBJ2-1; 7 bases fit TRBD2. Germline loops: CDR1 GTSNPN, CDR2 SVGIG (reference sequence). This CDR3 region has 15 residues. V lost 3 bases and J lost 4; bases outside the gene matches: 9.

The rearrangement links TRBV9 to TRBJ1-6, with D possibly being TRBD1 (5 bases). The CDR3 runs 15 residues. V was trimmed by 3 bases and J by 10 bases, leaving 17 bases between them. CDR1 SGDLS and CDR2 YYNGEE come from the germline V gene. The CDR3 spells CASSETGTVGSPLHF. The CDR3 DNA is TGTGCCAGCAGCGAAACCGGGACGGTGGGGTCACCCCTCCACTTT.

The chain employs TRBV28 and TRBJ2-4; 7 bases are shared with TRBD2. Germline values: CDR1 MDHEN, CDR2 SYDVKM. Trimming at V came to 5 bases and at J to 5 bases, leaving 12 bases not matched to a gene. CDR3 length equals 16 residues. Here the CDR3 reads CASSQEIAGRQNIQYF. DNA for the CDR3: TGTGCCAGCAGTCAAGAAATAGCGGGCCGGCAAAACATTCAGTACTTC. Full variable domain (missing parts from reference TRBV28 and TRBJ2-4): DVKVTQSSRYLVKRTGEKVFLECVQDMDHENMFWYRQDPGLGLRLIYFSYDVKMKEKGDIPEGYSVSREKKERFSLILESASTNQTSMYLCASSQEIAGRQNIQYFGAGTRLSVL.

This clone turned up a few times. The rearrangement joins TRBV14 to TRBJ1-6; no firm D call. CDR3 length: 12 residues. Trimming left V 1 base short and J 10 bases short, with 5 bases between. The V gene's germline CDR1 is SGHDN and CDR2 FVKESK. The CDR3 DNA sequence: TGTGCCAGCAGCCAAGTAAGATCACCCCTCCACTTT. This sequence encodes CASSQVRSPLHF.

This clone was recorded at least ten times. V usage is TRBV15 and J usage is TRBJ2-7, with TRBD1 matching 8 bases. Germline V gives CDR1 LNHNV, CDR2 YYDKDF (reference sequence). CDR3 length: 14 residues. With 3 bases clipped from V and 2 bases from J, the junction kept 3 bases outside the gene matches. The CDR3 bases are TGTGCCACCAGCAGGGACAGGGTGACCTACGAGCAGTACTTC. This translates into CATSRDRVTYEQYF.

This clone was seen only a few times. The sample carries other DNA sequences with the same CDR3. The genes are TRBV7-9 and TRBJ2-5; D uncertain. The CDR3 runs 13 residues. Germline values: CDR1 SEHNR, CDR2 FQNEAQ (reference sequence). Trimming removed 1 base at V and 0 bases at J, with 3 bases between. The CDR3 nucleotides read TGTGCCAGCAGCTTAGAAGACCAAGAGACCCAGTACTTC. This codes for CASSLEDQETQYF.

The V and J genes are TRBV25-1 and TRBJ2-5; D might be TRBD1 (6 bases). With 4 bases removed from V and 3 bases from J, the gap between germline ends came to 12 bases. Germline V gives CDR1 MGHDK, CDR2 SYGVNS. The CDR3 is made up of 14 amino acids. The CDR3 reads CASSVTGLEETQYF. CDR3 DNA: TGTGCCAGCAGTGTTACAGGGTTAGAAGAGACCCAGTACTTC.

Written as DNA, the CDR3 is TGTGCCAGCAGCCACGGACAGGTGGGCACTGAAGCTTTCTTT. Its protein product is CASSHGQVGTEAFF. V is TRBV4-2 and J is TRBJ1-1; 7 nucleotides match TRBD1. The CDR3 loop spans 14 amino acids. CDR1 LGHNA and CDR2 YNFKEQ come from the germline V gene. The trim removed 3 bases at V and 4 bases at J, leaving 5 bases unmatched.

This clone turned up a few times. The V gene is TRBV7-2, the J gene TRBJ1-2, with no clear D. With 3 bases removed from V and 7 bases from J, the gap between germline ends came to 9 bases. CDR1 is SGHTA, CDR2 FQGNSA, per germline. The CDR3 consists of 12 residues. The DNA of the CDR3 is TGTGCCAGCAGCTTGAATCGGGTTGGCTACACCTTC. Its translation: CASSLNRVGYTF.

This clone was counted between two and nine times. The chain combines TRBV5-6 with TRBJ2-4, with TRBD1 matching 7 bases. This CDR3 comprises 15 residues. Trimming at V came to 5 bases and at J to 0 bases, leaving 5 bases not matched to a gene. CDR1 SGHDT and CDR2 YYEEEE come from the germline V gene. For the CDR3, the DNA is TGTGCCAGCAGTGGGACAGACCTAGCCAAAAACATTCAGTACTTC. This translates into CASSGTDLAKNIQYF.

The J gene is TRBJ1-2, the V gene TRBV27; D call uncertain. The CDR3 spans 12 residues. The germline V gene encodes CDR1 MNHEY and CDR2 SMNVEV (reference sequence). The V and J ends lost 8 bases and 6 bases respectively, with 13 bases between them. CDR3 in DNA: TGTGCCAGCTCCCGAGAAGGGCATGGCTACACCTTC. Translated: CASSREGHGYTF.

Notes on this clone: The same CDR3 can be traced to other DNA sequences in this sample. The CDR3 nucleotides are TGTGCCAGCTCACCGAGGGCAGAGACCCAGTACTTC. Amino acids: CASSPRAETQYF. The gene calls are TRBV18 and TRBJ2-5; perhaps TRBD2 as D (5 bases). Germline V gene lookup returns CDR1 KGHSH and CDR2 LQKENI. CDR3 length equals 12 residues. V was clipped by 3 bases and J by 4 bases, with 6 bases between them.